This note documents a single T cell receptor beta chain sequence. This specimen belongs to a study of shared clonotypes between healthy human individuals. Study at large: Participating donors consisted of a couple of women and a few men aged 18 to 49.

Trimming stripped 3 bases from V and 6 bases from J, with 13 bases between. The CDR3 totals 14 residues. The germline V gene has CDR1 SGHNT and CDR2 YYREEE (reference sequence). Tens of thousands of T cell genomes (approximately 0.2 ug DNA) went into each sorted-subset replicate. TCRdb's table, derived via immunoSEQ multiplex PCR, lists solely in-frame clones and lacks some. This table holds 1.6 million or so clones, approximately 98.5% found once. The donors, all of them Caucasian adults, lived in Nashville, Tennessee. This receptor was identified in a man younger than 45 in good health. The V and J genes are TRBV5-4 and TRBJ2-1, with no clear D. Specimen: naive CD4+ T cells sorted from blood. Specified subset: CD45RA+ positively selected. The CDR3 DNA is TGTGCCAGCAGCTCGACGAGAGTTTCCAATGAGCAGTTCTTC. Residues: CASSSTRVSNEQFF.